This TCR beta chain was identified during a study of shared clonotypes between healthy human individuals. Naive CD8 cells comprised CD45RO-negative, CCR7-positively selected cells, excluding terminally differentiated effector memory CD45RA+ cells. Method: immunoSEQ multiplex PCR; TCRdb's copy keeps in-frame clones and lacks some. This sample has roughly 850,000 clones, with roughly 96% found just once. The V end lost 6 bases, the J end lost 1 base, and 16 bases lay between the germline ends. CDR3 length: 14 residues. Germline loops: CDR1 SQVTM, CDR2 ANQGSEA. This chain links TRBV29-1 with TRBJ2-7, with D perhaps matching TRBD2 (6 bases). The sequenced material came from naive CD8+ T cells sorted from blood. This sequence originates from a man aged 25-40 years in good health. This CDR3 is CSVSTSPRSYEQYF. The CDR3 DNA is TGCAGCGTATCCACTAGCCCCCGTTCCTACGAGCAGTACTTC.